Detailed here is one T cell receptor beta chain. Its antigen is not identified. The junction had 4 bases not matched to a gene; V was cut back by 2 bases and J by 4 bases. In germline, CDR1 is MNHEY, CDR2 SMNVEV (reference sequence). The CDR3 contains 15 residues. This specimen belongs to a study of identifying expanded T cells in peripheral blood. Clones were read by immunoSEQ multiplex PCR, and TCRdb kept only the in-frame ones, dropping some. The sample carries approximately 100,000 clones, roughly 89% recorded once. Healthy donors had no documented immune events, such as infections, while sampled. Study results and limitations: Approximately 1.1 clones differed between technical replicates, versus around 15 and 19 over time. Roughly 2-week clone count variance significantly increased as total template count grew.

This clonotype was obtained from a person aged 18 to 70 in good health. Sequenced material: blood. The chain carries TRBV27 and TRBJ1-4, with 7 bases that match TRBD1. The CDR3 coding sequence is TGTGCCAGCAGTTTAGAAGGGGGCATTAATGAAAAACTGTTTTTT. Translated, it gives CASSLEGGINEKLFF.